The T cell receptor beta chain under discussion was sequenced for a study of CD8 T cells in ankylosing spondylitis. With respect to this clonotype: Its antigen is not identified.

V was shortened by 5 bases and J by 0 bases, with 11 bases between the two germline ends. The CDR3 has 14 amino acids. From germline, CDR1 is DFQATT and CDR2 SNEGSKA (reference sequence). Each CDR3 protein gets one entry after TCRdb re-called the 5' RACE reads with MiXCR. The sample yields roughly 450,000 distinct CDR3 sequences, roughly a quarter seen once. Study-wide findings and caveats: Characteristic of ankylosing spondylitis blood, it appeared, was a TCR beta motif comprising several highly homologous variants.

Sequencing input: blood, either unsorted or a sorted T cell fraction (not recorded which). The sequence derives from a male donor with ankylosing spondylitis. V usage is TRBV20-1 and J usage is TRBJ2-1; D is ambiguous. This chain's CDR3 is CSAVTQSSYNEQFF. As DNA, the CDR3 is TGCAGTGCTGTTACGCAAAGCTCCTACAATGAGCAGTTCTTC.